This is a list of T cell receptor beta chains from one sample in a study of T cell responses to AZD1222 COVID-19 vaccine. Assay used: immunoSEQ multiplex PCR; TCRdb lists only in-frame clones, some missing. The data hold 87,000 or so clones, with roughly 89% observed a single time. This sample comprised peripheral blood, obtained on day 0 of AZD1222 vaccination. These receptors all come from an adult in good health. The CDR3 runs from the conserved cysteine through the conserved F or W. Fields, in order: J gene, D gene, clone size, V gene, CDR3 protein, CDR3 DNA. The D gene is left open where the match is weak. A clone size is listed for some rows: how often the clone was seen (once, few, many), or a class if it is expanded.

TRBJ2-1 - once TRBV19 CASSIGGGADEQFF TGTGCCAGTAGTATTGGAGGGGGCGCGGATGAGCAGTTCTTC
TRBJ2-1 TRBD2 - TRBV14 CASSQVRGVEQFF TGTGCCAGCAGCCAAGTTCGGGGGGTGGAGCAGTTCTTC
TRBJ1-2 - - TRBV12-3/TRBV12-4 CASSFGGYGYTF TGTGCCAGCAGTTTTGGGGGCTATGGCTACACCTTC
TRBJ1-4 - - TRBV5-1 CASSLTPNNEKLFF TGCGCCAGCAGCCTGACACCAAATAATGAAAAACTGTTTTTT
TRBJ1-3 - - TRBV30 CAWSVLSRSGNTIYF TGTGCCTGGAGTGTACTTTCCCGCTCTGGAAACACCATATATTTT
TRBJ1-1 - - TRBV21-1 CASTTGVNNPEAFF TGTGCCAGCACCACCGGGGTTAACAACCCTGAAGCTTTCTTT
TRBJ2-1 TRBD1 - TRBV2 CASSFQPGQPTQNEQFF TGTGCCAGCAGTTTCCAACCGGGACAGCCTACACAGAATGAGCAGTTCTTC
TRBJ1-6 TRBD1 - TRBV5-1 CASSLGTGDSPLHF TGCGCCAGCAGCCTCGGGACAGGGGATTCACCCCTCCACTTT
TRBJ2-3 - - TRBV6-5 CASSSPGAPGTQYF TGTGCCAGCAGTTCGCCGGGGGCCCCCGGGACGCAGTATTTT
TRBJ1-2 - - TRBV5-1 CASSAGSSYGYTF TGCGCCAGCAGCGCGGGGTCCAGCTATGGCTACACCTTC
TRBJ2-7 - few TRBV2 CASSLATHYEQYF TGTGCCAGCAGCCTAGCGACCCACTACGAGCAGTACTTC
TRBJ1-4 - - TRBV20-1 CSGSTNEKLFF TGCAGTGGTTCGACTAATGAAAAACTGTTTTTT
TRBJ1-3 - - TRBV7-9 CASSLAVQALANTIYF TGTGCCAGCAGCTTAGCGGTTCAGGCTTTGGCAAACACCATATATTTT
TRBJ1-2 - - TRBV3-1/TRBV3-2 CASSQVGGFLSYTF TGTGCCAGCAGCCAAGTCGGGGGGTTTCTAAGCTACACCTTC
TRBJ1-1 - - TRBV2 CASSRRMGENTEAFF TGTGCCAGCAGCCGGAGGATGGGGGAGAACACTGAAGCTTTCTTT
TRBJ1-1 - - TRBV3-1/TRBV3-2 CASSQDLEGEFGFF TGTGCCAGCAGCCAAGATCTGGAAGGGGAGTTTGGTTTCTTT
TRBJ2-7 - - TRBV12-3/TRBV12-4 CASTGGGNEQYF TGTGCCAGCACCGGGGGAGGAAACGAGCAGTACTTC
TRBJ2-7 TRBD1 - TRBV30 CAWSPPGQGAWEQYF TGTGCCTGGAGTCCCCCGGGACAGGGGGCTTGGGAGCAGTACTTC
TRBJ2-1 - once TRBV19 CASSIGNGGRYNEQFF TGTGCCAGTAGTATAGGGAACGGCGGGCGATACAATGAGCAGTTCTTC
TRBJ1-2 TRBD1 - TRBV5-1 CASSEGQGASYTF TGCGCCAGCAGCGAGGGACAGGGCGCAAGCTACACCTTC
TRBJ2-2 - - TRBV9 CASSRSTGELFF TGTGCCAGCAGCAGAAGTACCGGGGAGCTGTTTTTT
TRBJ1-1 - - TRBV7-9 CASSLVIRGNTEAFF TGTGCCAGCAGCTTAGTGATTCGGGGGAACACTGAAGCTTTCTTT
TRBJ1-2 - - TRBV5-6 CASSLGTGASGYTF TGTGCCAGCAGCTTGGGTACGGGGGCATCTGGCTACACCTTC
TRBJ1-4 - - TRBV6-5 CASSSQLLEKLFF TGTGCCAGCAGTTCCCAGCTGCTTGAAAAACTGTTTTTT